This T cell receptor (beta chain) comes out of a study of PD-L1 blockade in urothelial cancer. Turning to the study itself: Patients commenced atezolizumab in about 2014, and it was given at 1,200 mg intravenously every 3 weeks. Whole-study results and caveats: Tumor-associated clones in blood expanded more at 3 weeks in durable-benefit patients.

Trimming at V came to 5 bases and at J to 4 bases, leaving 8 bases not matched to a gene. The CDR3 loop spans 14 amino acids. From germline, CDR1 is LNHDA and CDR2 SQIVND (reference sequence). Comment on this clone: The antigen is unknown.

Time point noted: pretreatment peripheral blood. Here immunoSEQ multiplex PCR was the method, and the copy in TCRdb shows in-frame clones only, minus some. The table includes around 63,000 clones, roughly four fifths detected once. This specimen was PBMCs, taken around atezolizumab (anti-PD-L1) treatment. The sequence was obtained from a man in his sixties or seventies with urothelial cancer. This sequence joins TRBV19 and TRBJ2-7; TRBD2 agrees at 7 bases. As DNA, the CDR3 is TGTGCCAGTAGTTCCTCACTAGCGTCTTACGAGCAGTACTTC. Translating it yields CASSSSLASYEQYF. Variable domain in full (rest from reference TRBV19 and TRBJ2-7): DGGITQSPKYLFRKEGQNVTLSCEQNLNHDAMYWYRQDPGQGLRLIYYSQIVNDFQKGDIAEGYSVSREKKESFPLTVTSAQKNPTAFYLCASSSSLASYEQYFGPGTRLTVT.